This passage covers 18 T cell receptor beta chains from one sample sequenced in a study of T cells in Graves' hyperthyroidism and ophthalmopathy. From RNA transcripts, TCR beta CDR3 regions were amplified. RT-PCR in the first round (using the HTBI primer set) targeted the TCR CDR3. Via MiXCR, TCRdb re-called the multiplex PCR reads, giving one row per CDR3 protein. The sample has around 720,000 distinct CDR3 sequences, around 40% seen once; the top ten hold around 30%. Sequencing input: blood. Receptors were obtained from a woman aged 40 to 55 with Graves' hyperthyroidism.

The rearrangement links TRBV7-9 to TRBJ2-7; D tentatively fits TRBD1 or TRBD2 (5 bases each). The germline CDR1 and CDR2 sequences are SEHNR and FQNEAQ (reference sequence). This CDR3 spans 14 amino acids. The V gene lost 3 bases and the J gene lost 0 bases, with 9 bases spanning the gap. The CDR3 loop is CASSFDGGSYEQYF. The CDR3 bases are TGTGCCAGCAGCTTTGATGGGGGCTCCTACGAGCAGTACTTC.

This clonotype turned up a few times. This CDR3 is CSAYLLGSADYEQYF. CDR3 DNA: TGCAGTGCTTATTTGTTGGGTAGCGCAGACTACGAGCAGTACTTC. J is TRBJ2-7 and V is TRBV20-1, with TRBD2 as a possible D gene (5 bases). Trimming removed 5 bases at V and 3 bases at J, with 20 bases between. Germline V CDR1 and CDR2: DFQATT, SNEGSKA (reference sequence). CDR3 length equals 15 residues.

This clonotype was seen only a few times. CDR3 in amino acids: CASSWGRDTDSPLHF. The CDR3, as DNA: TGTGCCAGTAGTTGGGGACGGGACACCGATTCACCCCTCCACTTT. This chain uses TRBV19 with TRBJ1-6; possible D gene TRBD1, 6 bases. The CDR3 covers 15 residues. The V end lost 5 bases, the J end lost 8 bases, and 16 bases lay between the germline ends. Germline loops: CDR1 LNHDA, CDR2 SQIVND (reference sequence).

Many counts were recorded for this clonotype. CDR3 sequence (DNA): TGTGCCATCAGTGGGGGGGGGCGGGACCAACTGTTTTTT. The encoded protein is CAISGGGRDQLFF. The chain employs TRBV10-3 and TRBJ1-4, with D perhaps matching TRBD1 (6 bases). V gave up 4 bases and J gave up 12 bases, with 15 bases separating them. Germline-derived CDR1 and CDR2 are ENHRY and SYGVKD. The CDR3 covers 13 residues.

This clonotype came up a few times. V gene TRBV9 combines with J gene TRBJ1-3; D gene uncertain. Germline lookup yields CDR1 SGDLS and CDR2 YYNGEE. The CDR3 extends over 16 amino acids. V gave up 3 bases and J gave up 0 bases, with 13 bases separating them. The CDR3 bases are TGTGCCAGCAGCGCCCCGGGCCGGGGCTCTGGAAACACCATATATTTT. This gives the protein CASSAPGRGSGNTIYF.

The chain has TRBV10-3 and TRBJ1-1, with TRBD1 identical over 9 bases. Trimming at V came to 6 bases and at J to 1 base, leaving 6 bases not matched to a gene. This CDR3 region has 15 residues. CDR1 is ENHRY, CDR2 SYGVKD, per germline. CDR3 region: CAIRAGTGTNTEAFF. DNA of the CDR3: TGTGCCATCAGGGCCGGGACAGGGACGAACACTGAAGCTTTCTTT.

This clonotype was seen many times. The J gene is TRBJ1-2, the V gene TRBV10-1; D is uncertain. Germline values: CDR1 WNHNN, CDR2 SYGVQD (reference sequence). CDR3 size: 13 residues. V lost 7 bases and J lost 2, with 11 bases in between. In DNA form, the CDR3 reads TGCGCCAGCAAAGCGGACCGAAACTATGGCTACACCTTC. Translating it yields CASKADRNYGYTF.

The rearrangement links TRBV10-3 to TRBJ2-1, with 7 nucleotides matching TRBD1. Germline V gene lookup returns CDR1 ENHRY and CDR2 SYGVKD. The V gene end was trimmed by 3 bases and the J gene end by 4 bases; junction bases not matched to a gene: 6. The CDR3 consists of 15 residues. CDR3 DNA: TGTGCCATCAGTGACGCCGGGACAGCATACAATGAGCAGTTCTTC. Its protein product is CAISDAGTAYNEQFF.

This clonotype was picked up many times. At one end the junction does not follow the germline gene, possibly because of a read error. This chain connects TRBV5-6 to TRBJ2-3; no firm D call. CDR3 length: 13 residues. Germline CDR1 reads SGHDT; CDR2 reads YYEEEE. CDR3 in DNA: TGTGCCAGCAGCTTGAGTCCCTCAAATACGCAGTGTTTT. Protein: CASSLSPSNTQCF.

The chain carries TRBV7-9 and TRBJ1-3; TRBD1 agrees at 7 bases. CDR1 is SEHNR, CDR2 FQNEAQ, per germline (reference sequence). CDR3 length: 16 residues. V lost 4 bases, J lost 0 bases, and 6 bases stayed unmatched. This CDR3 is CASSSYRGISGNTIYF. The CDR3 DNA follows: TGTGCCAGCAGCTCATACAGGGGCATCTCTGGAAACACCATATATTTT.

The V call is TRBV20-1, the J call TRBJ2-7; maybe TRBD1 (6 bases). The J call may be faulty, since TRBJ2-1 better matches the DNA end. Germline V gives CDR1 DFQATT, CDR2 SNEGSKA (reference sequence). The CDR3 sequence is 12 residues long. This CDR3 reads CSAGRQVDEQFF. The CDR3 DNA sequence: TGCAGTGCTGGCCGACAGGTGGATGAGCAGTTCTTC.

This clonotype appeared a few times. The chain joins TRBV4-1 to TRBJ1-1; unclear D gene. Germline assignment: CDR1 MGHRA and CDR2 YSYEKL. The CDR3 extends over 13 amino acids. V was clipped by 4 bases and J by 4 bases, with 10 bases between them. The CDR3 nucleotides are TGCGCCAGCAGCCTCACGTGGGCCACTGAAGCTTTCTTT. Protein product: CASSLTWATEAFF.

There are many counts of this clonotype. CDR3 region: CASSTILAGVTHEQYF. The CDR3 coding sequence is TGTGCCAGCAGTACAATCCTAGCGGGAGTAACCCACGAGCAGTACTTC. This chain uses TRBV6-5 with TRBJ2-7; TRBD2 aligns across 10 bases. From germline, CDR1 is MNHEY and CDR2 SVGAGI. With 5 bases clipped from V and 5 bases from J, the junction kept 12 bases outside the gene matches. The CDR3 loop spans 16 amino acids.

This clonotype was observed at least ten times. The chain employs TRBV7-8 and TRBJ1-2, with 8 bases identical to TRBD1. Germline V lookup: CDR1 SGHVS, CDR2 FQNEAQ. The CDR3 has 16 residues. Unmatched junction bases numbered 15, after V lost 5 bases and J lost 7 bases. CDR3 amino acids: CASSLDRVIRNAGYTF. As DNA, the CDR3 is TGTGCCAGCAGCCTGGACAGGGTCATTCGCAATGCTGGCTACACCTTC. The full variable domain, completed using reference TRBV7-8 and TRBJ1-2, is GAGVSQSPRYKVAKRGQDVALRCDPISGHVSLFWYQQALGQGPEFLTYFQNEAQLDKSGLPSDRFFAERPEGSVSTLKIQRTQQEDSAVYLCASSLDRVIRNAGYTFGSGTRLTVV.

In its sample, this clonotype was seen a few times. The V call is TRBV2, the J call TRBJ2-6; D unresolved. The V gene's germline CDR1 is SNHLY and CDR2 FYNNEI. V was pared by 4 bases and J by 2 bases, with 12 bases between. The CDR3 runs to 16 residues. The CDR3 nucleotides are TGTGCCAGCAGTGTTAGTCCGGGCCCTGGGGCCAACGTCCTGACTTTC. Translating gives CASSVSPGPGANVLTF.

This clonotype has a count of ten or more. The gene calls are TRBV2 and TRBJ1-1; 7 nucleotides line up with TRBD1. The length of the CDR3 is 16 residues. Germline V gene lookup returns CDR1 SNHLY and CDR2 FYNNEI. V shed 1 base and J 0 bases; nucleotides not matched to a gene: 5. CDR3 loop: CASSEGTGAVNTEAFF. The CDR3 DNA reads TGTGCCAGCAGTGAAGGGACAGGAGCAGTGAACACTGAAGCTTTCTTT. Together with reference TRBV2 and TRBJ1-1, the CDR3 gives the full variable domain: EPEVTQTPSHQVTQMGQEVILRCVPISNHLYFYWYRQILGQKVEFLVSFYNNEISEKSEIFDDQFSVERPDGSNFTLKIRSTKLEDSAMYFCASSEGTGAVNTEAFFGQGTRLTVV.

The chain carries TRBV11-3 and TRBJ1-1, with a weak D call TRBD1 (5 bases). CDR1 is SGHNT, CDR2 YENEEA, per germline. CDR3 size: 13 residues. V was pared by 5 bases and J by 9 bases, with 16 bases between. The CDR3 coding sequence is TGTGCCAGCAGCCGTAGCGCGACAGAGAAAGCTTTCTTT. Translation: CASSRSATEKAFF.

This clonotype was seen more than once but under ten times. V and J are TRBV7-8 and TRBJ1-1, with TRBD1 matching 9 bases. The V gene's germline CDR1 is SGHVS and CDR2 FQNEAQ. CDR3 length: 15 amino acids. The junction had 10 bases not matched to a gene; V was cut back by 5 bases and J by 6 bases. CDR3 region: CASSPGDRDSAEAFF. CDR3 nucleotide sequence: TGTGCCAGCAGCCCCGGGGACAGGGATAGTGCTGAAGCTTTCTTT.